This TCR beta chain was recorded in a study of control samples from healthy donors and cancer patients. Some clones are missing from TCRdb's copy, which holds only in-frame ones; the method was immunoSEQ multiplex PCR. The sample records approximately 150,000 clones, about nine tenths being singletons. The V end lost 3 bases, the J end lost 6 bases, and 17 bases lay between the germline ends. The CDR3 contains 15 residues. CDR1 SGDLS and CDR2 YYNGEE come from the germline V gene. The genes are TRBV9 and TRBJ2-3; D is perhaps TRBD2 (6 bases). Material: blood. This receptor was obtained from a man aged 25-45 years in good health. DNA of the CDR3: TGTGCCAGCAGCGGTGGGCTAGCGCGCGGGGATACGCAGTATTTT. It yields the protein CASSGGLARGDTQYF.